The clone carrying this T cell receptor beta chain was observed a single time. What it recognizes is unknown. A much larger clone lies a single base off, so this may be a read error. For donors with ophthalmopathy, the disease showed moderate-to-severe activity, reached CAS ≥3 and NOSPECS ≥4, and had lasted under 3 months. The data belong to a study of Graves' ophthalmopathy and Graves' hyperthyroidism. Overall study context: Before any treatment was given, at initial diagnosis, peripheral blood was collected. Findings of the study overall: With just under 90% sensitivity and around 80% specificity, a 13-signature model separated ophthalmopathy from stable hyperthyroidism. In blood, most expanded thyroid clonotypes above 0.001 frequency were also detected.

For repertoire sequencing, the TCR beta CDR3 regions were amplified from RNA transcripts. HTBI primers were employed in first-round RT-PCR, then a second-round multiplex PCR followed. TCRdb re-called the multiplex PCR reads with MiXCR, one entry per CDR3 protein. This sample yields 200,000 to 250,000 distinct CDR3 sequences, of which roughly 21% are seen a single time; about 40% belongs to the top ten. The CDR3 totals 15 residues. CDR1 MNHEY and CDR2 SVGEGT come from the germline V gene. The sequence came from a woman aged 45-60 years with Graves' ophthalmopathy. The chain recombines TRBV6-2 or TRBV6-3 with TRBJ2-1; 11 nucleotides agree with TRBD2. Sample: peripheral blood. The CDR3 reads CVSSRTSGGYNEQFF. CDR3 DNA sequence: TGTGTCAGCAGCCGCACTAGCGGGGGATACAATGAGCAGTTCTTC.